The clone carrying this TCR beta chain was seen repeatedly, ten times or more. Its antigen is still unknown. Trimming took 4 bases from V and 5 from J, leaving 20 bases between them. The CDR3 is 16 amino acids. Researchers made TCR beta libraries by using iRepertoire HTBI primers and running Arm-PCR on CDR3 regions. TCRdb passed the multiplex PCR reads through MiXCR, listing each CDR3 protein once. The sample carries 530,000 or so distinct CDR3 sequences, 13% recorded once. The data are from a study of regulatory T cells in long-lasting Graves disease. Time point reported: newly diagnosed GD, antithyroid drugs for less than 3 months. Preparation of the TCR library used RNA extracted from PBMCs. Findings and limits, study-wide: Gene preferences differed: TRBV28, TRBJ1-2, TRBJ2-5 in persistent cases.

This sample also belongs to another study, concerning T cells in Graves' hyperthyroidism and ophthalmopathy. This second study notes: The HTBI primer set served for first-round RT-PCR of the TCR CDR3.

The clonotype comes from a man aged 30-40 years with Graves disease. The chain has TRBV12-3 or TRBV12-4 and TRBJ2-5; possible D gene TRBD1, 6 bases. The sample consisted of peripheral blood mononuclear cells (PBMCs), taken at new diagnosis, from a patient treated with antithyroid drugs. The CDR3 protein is CASSSSTGPSGETQYF. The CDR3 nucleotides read TGTGCCAGCAGTTCCTCCACAGGGCCTTCGGGGGAGACCCAGTACTTC.